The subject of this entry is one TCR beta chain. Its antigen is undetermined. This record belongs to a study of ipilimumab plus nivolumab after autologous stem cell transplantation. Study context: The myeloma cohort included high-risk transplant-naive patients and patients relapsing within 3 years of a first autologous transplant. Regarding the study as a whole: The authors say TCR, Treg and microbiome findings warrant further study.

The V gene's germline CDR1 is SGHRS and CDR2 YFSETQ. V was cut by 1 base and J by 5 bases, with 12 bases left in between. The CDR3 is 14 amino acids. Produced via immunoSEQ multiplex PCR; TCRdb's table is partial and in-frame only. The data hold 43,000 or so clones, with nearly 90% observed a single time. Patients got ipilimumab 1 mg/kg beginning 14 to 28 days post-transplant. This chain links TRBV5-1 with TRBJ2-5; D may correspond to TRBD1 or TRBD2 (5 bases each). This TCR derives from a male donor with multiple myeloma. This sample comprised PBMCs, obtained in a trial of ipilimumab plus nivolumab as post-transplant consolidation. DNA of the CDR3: TGCGCCAGCAGCTTGTATCGGGACGGGGAGACCCAGTACTTC. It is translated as CASSLYRDGETQYF.